This T cell receptor (beta chain) was found in a study of T cell responses to AZD1222 COVID-19 vaccine. Study outcomes and limitations: Repertoires were obtained only post-peak T cell response. Only a handful of AZD1222 recipients, about six in all, had baseline seropositivity.

Some second doses came at about 4 weeks and others at about 12 weeks; these were pooled. The length of the CDR3 is 16 residues. CDR1 SEHNR and CDR2 FQNEAQ come from the germline V gene (reference sequence). Germline trimming cut 5 bases from V and 2 bases from J; bases unmatched to any gene: 11. With regard to this clone: Antigen specificity is unknown.

Produced via immunoSEQ multiplex PCR; TCRdb's table is partial and in-frame only. This sample carries roughly 150,000 clones, under 95% of them seen once, and the ten largest clones take 1.1%. The clonotype was recovered from an adult who received the AZD1222 COVID-19 vaccine. The chain is built from TRBV7-9 and TRBJ2-7; 8 bases match TRBD1. Here the sequenced sample was peripheral blood, taken 28 days after the second AZD1222 dose. CDR3 sequence: CASSPRPGQATYEQYF. As DNA, the CDR3 is TGTGCCAGCAGCCCGCGACCGGGACAGGCAACCTACGAGCAGTACTTC.